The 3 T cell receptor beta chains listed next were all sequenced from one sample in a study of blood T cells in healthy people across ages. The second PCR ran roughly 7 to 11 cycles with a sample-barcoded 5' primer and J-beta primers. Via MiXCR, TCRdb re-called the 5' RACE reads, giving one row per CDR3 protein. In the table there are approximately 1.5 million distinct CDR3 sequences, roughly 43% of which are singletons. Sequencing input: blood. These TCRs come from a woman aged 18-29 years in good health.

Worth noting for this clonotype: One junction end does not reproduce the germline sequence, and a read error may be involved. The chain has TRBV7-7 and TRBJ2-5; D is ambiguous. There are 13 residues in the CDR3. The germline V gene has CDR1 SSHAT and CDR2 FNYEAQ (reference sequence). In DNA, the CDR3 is TGTGCTAGCAGCTTAAATCCAATGAAGACCCAGTACTTC. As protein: CASSLNPMKTQYF.

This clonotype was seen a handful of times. Here the CDR3 reads CASSLPSGRRSSTDTQYF. CDR3 coding DNA: TGTGCCAGCAGTTTACCTAGCGGGAGGAGGAGTAGCACAGATACGCAGTATTTT. The rearrangement joins TRBV12-3 or TRBV12-4 to TRBJ2-3; 11 bases are a match to TRBD2. The CDR3 is made up of 18 amino acids. V shed 2 bases, J shed 0 bases, and the junction held 7 bases outside the gene matches.

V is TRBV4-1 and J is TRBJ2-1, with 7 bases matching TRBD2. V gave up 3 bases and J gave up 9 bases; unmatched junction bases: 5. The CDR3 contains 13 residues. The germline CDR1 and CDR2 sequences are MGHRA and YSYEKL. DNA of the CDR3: TGCGCCAGCAGCCACGGACTAGAAGGTGAGCAGTTCTTC. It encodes CASSHGLEGEQFF.